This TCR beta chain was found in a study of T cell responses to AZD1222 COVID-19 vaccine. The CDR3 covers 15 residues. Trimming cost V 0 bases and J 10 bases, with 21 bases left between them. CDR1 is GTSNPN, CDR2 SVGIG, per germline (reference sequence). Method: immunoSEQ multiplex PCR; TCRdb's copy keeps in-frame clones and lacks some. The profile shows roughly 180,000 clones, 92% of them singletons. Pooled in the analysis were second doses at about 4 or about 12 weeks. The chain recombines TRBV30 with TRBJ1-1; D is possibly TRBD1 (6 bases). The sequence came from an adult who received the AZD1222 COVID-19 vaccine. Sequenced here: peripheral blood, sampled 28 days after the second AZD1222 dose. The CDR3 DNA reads TGTGCCTGGAGTGTACCCCAGGGGCTGGAGTTTGCAGCTTTCTTT. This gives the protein CAWSVPQGLEFAAFF.